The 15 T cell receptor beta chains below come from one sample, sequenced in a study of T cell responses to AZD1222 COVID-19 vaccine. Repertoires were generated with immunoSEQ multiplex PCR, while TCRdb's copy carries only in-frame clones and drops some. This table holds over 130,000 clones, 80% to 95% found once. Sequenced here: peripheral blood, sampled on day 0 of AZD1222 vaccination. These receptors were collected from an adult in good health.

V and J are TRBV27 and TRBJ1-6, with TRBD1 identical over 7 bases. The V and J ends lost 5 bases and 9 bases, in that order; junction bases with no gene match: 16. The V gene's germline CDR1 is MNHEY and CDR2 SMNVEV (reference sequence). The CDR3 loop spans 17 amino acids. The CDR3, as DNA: TGTGCCAGCAGTACATACCCGAACAGGGGAAGTGGTTCACCCCTCCACTTT. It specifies CASSTYPNRGSGSPLHF.

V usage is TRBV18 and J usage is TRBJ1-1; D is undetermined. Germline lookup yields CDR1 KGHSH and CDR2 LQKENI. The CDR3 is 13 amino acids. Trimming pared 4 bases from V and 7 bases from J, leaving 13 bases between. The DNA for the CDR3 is TGTGCCAGCTCACACGTTGACCGAGTTGAAGCTTTCTTT. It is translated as CASSHVDRVEAFF. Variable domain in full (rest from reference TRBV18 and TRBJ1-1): NAGVMQNPRHLVRRRGQEARLRCSPMKGHSHVYWYRQLPEEGLKFMVYLQKENIIDESGMPKERFSAEFPKEGPSILRIQQVVRGDSAAYFCASSHVDRVEAFFGQGTRLTVV.

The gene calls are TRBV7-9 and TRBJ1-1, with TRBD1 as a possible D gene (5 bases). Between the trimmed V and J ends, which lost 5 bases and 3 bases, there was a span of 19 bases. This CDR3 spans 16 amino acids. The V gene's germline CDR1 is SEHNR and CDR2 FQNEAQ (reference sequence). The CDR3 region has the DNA TGTGCCAGCAGCATTGGGGGGACGGTAAAGGACACTGAAGCTTTCTTT. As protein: CASSIGGTVKDTEAFF. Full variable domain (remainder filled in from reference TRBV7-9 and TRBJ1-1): DTGVSQNPRHKITKRGQNVTFRCDPISEHNRLYWYRQTLGQGPEFLTYFQNEAQLEKSRLLSDRFSAERPKGSFSTLEIQRTEQGDSAMYLCASSIGGTVKDTEAFFGQGTRLTVV.

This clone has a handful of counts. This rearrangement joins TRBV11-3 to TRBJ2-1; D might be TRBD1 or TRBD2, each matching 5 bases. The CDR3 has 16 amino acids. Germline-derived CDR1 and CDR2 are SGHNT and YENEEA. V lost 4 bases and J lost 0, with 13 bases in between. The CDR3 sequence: CASSSRETGSYNEQFF. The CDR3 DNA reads TGTGCCAGCAGCTCCCGGGAAACAGGCTCCTACAATGAGCAGTTCTTC. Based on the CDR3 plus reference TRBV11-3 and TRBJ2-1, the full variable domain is EAGVVQSPRYKIIEKKQPVAFWCNPISGHNTLYWYLQNLGQGPELLIRYENEEAVDDSQLPKDRFSAERLKGVDSTLKIQPAELGDSAVYLCASSSRETGSYNEQFFGPGTRLTVL.

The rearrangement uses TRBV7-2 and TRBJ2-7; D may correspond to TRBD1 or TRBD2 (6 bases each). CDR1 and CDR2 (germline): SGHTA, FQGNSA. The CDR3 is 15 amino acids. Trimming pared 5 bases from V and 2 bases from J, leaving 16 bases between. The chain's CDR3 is CASSTRGTNTYEQYF. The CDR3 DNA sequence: TGTGCCAGCAGCACCCGCGGGACAAATACCTACGAGCAGTACTTC. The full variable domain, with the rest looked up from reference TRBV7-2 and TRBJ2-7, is GAGVSQSPSNKVTEKGKDVELRCDPISGHTALYWYRQSLGQGLEFLIYFQGNSAPDKSGLPSDRFSAERTGGSVSTLTIQRTQQEDSAVYLCASSTRGTNTYEQYFGPGTRLTVT.

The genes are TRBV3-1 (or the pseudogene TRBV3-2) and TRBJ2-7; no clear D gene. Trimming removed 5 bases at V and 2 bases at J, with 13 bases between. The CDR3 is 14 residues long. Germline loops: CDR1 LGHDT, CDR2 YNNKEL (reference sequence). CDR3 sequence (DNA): TGTGCCAGCAGCTCCAACAGCGACACCTACGAGCAGTACTTC. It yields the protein CASSSNSDTYEQYF.

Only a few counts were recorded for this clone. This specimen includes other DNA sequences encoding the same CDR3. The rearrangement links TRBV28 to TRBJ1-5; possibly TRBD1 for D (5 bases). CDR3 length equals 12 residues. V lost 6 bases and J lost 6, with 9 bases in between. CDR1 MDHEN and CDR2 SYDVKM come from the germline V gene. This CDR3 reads CASSLGGQPQHF. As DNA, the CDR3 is TGTGCCAGCAGCCTGGGGGGTCAGCCCCAGCATTTT.

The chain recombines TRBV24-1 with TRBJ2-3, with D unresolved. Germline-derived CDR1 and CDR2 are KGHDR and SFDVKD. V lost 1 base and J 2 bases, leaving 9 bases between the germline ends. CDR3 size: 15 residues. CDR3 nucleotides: TGTGCCACCAGTGATTTTACAGCCCACACAGATACGCAGTATTTT. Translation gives CATSDFTAHTDTQYF.

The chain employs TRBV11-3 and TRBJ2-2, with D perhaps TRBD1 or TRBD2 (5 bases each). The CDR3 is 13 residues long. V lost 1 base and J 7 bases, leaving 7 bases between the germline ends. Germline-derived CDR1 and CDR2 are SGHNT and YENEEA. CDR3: CASSLGGIGELFF. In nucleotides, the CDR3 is TGTGCCAGCAGCTTAGGGGGGATCGGGGAGCTGTTTTTT.

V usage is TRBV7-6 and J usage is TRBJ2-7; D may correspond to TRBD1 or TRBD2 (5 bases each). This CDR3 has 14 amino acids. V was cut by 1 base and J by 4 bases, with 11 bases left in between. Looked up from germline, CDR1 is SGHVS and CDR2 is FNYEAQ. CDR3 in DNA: TGTGCCAGCAGCTTAGACGAGGGGCGATACGAGCAGTACTTC. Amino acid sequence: CASSLDEGRYEQYF.

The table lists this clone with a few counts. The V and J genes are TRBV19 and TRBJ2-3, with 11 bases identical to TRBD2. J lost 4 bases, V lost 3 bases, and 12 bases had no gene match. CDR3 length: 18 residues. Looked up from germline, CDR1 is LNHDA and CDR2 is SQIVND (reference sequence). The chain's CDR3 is CASSMGLAGGTSSDTQYF. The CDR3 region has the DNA TGTGCCAGTAGTATGGGGCTAGCGGGAGGTACATCATCAGATACGCAGTATTTT.

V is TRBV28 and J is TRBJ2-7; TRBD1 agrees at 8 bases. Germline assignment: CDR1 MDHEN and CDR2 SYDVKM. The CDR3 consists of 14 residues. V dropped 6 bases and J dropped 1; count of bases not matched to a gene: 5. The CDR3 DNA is TGTGCCAGCAGGAGAGACAGGGGATCCTACGAGCAGTACTTC. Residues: CASRRDRGSYEQYF.

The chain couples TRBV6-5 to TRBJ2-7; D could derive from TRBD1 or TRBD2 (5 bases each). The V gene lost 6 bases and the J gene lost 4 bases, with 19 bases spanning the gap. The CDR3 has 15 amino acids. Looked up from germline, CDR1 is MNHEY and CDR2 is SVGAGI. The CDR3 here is CASSPSGASSYEQYF. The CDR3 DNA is TGTGCCAGCAGCCCCTCCGGGGCCTCCTCTTACGAGCAGTACTTC.

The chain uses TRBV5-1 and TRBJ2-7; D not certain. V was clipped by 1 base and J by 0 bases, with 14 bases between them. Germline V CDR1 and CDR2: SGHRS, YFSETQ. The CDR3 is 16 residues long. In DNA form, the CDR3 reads TGCGCCAGCAGCTTGTATCAGGTACCCAACTCCTACGAGCAGTACTTC. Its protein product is CASSLYQVPNSYEQYF. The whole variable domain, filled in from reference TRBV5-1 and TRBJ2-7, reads KAGVTQTPRYLIKTRGQQVTLSCSPISGHRSVSWYQQTPGQGLQFLFEYFSETQRNKGNFPGRFSGRQFSNSRSEMNVSTLELGDSALYLCASSLYQVPNSYEQYFGPGTRLTVT.

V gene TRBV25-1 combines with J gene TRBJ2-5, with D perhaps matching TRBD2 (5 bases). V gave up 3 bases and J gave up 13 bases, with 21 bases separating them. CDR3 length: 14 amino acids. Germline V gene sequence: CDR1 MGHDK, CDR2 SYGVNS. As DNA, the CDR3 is TGTGCCAGCAGTGAGGCTCCACTGGAGGCACCTCGGTACTTC. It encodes CASSEAPLEAPRYF.